This T cell receptor beta chain was sequenced for a study of beta chain features in type 1 diabetes. General study results and limits: All four CD4+ subsets of Type 1 diabetes patients contained TCRB CDR3s that were moderately but significantly shorter. Within the patient group, naive, central memory and Treg TCRB repertoires appeared more similar to each other than within healthy donors.

On average, the one heparinised blood draw given by each donor was about 120 mL. As for this clone: The antigen is not known.

Expressed TCRB transcripts were sequenced after all isolated RNA was converted to cDNA. Assay used: immunoSEQ multiplex PCR; TCRdb lists only in-frame clones, some missing. The sample lists more than 300,000 clones; roughly a tenth were seen once. Germline CDR1 reads SNHLY; CDR2 reads FYNNEI. Trimming took 4 bases from V and 5 from J; bases not matched to a gene: 5. The CDR3 has 14 residues. This chain links TRBV2 with TRBJ1-1, with 9 bases lining up with TRBD1. The receptor's source is a man in his thirties or forties with type 1 diabetes. The specimen sequenced was central memory CD4+ T cells from blood. CDR3 amino acids: CASSASTGGTEAFF. As DNA, the CDR3 is TGTGCCAGCAGTGCGTCGACAGGGGGGACTGAAGCTTTCTTT.